The 29 T cell receptor beta chains below all came from one sample that was sequenced in a study of blood T cell repertoires in COVID-19. Clones were sequenced by immunoSEQ multiplex PCR, and TCRdb holds only the in-frame ones, with some missing. Counted here are roughly 260,000 clones, 82% occurring once; the ten biggest clones make up around 5%. The source material was peripheral blood. The receptors were gathered from a woman aged 70-85 years with acute or convalescent COVID-19.

The chain has TRBV5-1 and TRBJ2-6; D uncertain. Germline CDR1 reads SGHRS; CDR2 reads YFSETQ. This CDR3 spans 15 amino acids. Trimming shortened V by 0 bases and J by 2 bases, and 6 bases separated the two germline ends. The CDR3 DNA sequence: TGCGCCAGCAGCTTGGCTGTAGCTGGGGCCAACGTCCTGACTTTC. Its protein product is CASSLAVAGANVLTF.

The table lists this clone with a count of one. Other DNA sequences from this sample encode an identical CDR3 as well. The gene calls are TRBV7-2 and TRBJ2-2; a weak D match, TRBD2 (7 bases). The CDR3 consists of 15 residues. Trimming shortened V by 0 bases and J by 4 bases, and 9 bases separated the two germline ends. Germline CDR1 SGHTA, CDR2 FQGNSA. The chain's CDR3 is CASSLAGGRTGELFF. The CDR3 bases are TGTGCCAGCAGCTTAGCGGGGGGGCGCACCGGGGAGCTGTTTTTT. The full variable domain, its missing parts supplied by reference TRBV7-2 and TRBJ2-2, is GAGVSQSPSNKVTEKGKDVELRCDPISGHTALYWYRQSLGQGLEFLIYFQGNSAPDKSGLPSDRFSAERTGGSVSTLTIQRTQQEDSAVYLCASSLAGGRTGELFFGEGSRLTVL.

This clone has only one observation. The chain combines TRBV3-1 (or the pseudogene TRBV3-2) with TRBJ2-7; D gene unclear. The germline V gene encodes CDR1 LGHDT and CDR2 YNNKEL (reference sequence). V gave up 4 bases and J gave up 3 bases, with 7 bases separating them. This CDR3 has 12 residues. CDR3 coding DNA: TGTGCCAGCAGCCGAACTAACTACGAGCAGTACTTC. Protein sequence: CASSRTNYEQYF.

This clone was observed a few times. V and J are TRBV19 and TRBJ1-2, with D possibly matching TRBD1 (5 bases). This CDR3 is 14 amino acids long. V dropped 8 bases and J dropped 5 bases, with 18 bases sitting between them. CDR1 LNHDA and CDR2 SQIVND come from the germline V gene (reference sequence). CDR3 region: CASSGQNNPYGYTF. In DNA form, the CDR3 reads TGTGCCAGTTCTGGACAAAACAATCCTTATGGCTACACCTTC.

The gene calls are TRBV5-8 and TRBJ1-5, with unresolved D. The CDR3 length is 13 residues. Trimming shortened V by 0 bases and J by 6 bases, and 7 bases separated the two germline ends. From germline, CDR1 is SGHTS and CDR2 YDEGEE. The CDR3, as DNA: TGTGCCAGCAGCTTGGACAGAGCTCAGCCCCAGCATTTT. Its protein product is CASSLDRAQPQHF.

The rearrangement uses TRBV7-2 and TRBJ2-5; D is perhaps TRBD1 (6 bases). This CDR3 is built from 13 residues. Germline CDR1 is SGHTA and CDR2 is FQGNSA. The ends were cut back, 6 bases at V and 9 bases at J, with 17 bases in the middle. This chain's CDR3 is CASSHGPEGAQYF. DNA of the CDR3: TGTGCCAGCAGTCACGGCCCTGAGGGGGCCCAGTACTTC.

A note on this clone: The identical CDR3 is also encoded by other nucleotide sequences in the sample. The chain combines TRBV7-2 with TRBJ1-4, with 9 bases aligning to TRBD1. Germline CDR1 is SGHTA and CDR2 is FQGNSA. Trimming cost V 4 bases and J 7 bases; bases outside gene matches: 4. There are 14 residues in the CDR3. The CDR3 coding sequence is TGTGCCAGCAGCTCCGACAGGGGGGGTGAAAAACTGTTTTTT. It yields the protein CASSSDRGGEKLFF. Together with reference TRBV7-2 and TRBJ1-4, the CDR3 gives the full variable domain: GAGVSQSPSNKVTEKGKDVELRCDPISGHTALYWYRQSLGQGLEFLIYFQGNSAPDKSGLPSDRFSAERTGGSVSTLTIQRTQQEDSAVYLCASSSDRGGEKLFFGSGTQLSVL.

This sequence joins TRBV3-1 (or the pseudogene TRBV3-2) and TRBJ1-2, with no clear D. This CDR3 spans 14 amino acids. CDR1 is LGHDT and CDR2 is YNNKEL in the germline V gene (reference sequence). The ends were cut back, 2 bases at V and 4 bases at J, with 11 bases in the middle. This CDR3 is CASSQTAGSYGYTF. CDR3 nucleotide sequence: TGTGCCAGCAGCCAAACGGCAGGCTCCTATGGCTACACCTTC.

The V and J genes are TRBV6-5 and TRBJ1-1; a weak D match, TRBD1 (5 bases). Per germline, CDR1 MNHEY and CDR2 SVGAGI. Trimming left V 6 bases short and J 7 bases short, with 12 bases between. The CDR3 sequence is 12 residues long. CDR3 loop: CASSSGINEAFF. As DNA, the CDR3 is TGTGCCAGCAGCTCAGGGATTAATGAAGCTTTCTTT.

This clone has a handful of counts. The rearrangement links TRBV6-2 or TRBV6-3 to TRBJ1-5, with no clear D. The CDR3 runs 17 residues. CDR1 is MNHEY and CDR2 is SVGEGT in the germline V gene. The V and J ends lost 0 bases and 0 bases respectively, with 12 bases between them. CDR3 nucleotide sequence: TGTGCCAGCAGTTACTCGACGACGGAGGCTAGCAATCAGCCCCAGCATTTT. Translating it yields CASSYSTTEASNQPQHF.

The V gene is TRBV7-8, the J gene TRBJ2-5; 7 bases align to TRBD1. This CDR3 contains 15 residues. Trimming cost V 5 bases and J 2 bases; bases outside gene matches: 8. Looked up from germline, CDR1 is SGHVS and CDR2 is FQNEAQ. CDR3 amino acids: CASSPKGAQQETQYF. The CDR3 DNA reads as TGTGCCAGCAGCCCTAAGGGGGCGCAACAAGAGACCCAGTACTTC.

The genes are TRBV13 and TRBJ1-6; D is undetermined. Germline values: CDR1 PRHDT, CDR2 FYEKMQ (reference sequence). V lost 4 bases and J 14 bases, leaving 15 bases between the germline ends. The CDR3 is 13 residues long. The CDR3: CASSSLERQSLHF. CDR3 bases: TGTGCCAGCAGCTCTCTGGAGAGGCAATCCCTCCACTTT.

V usage is TRBV7-2 and J usage is TRBJ2-3; 8 nucleotides match TRBD1. The CDR3 has 14 amino acids. Germline assignment: CDR1 SGHTA and CDR2 FQGNSA. V lost 4 bases to trimming and J lost 4 bases; unmatched junction nucleotides: 4. CDR3 in amino acids: CASSSGQGADTQYF. CDR3 in DNA: TGTGCCAGCAGCTCCGGACAGGGCGCAGATACGCAGTATTTT.

The chain employs TRBV27 and TRBJ2-5; a possible D gene is TRBD2 (6 bases). V was pared by 3 bases and J by 7 bases, with 24 bases between. Germline CDR1 and CDR2: MNHEY and SMNVEV (reference sequence). CDR3 length: 17 amino acids. The CDR3 protein is CASSFGTGPGGGWTQYF. The CDR3 DNA is TGTGCCAGCAGTTTCGGGACGGGCCCCGGGGGTGGTTGGACCCAGTACTTC.

The genes are TRBV11-2 and TRBJ1-3; 8 nucleotides align to TRBD1. J gave up 4 bases and V 0 bases, and 8 bases lay outside the gene matches. The CDR3 has 17 amino acids. The germline V gene encodes CDR1 SGHAT and CDR2 FQNNGV. This CDR3 reads CASSLETDREVGNTIYF. The CDR3 DNA is TGTGCCAGCAGCTTAGAAACGGACAGGGAAGTGGGAAACACCATATATTTT.

The V gene is TRBV5-4, the J gene TRBJ1-6; possible D gene TRBD1, 6 bases. Germline CDR1 is SGHNT and CDR2 is YYREEE (reference sequence). This CDR3 has 13 amino acids. The V and J ends lost 0 bases and 10 bases respectively, with 8 bases between them. DNA for the CDR3: TGTGCCAGCAGCTTGGGACAGGTGTCACCCCTCCACTTT. This sequence encodes CASSLGQVSPLHF.

The gene calls are TRBV5-4 and TRBJ1-1, with D unresolved. The germline V gene encodes CDR1 SGHNT and CDR2 YYREEE (reference sequence). CDR3 length: 14 amino acids. The V end lost 5 bases, the J end lost 4 bases, and 15 bases lay between the germline ends. CDR3 sequence: CASRPNSEGTEAFF. As DNA, the CDR3 is TGTGCCAGCAGACCAAACAGTGAGGGCACTGAAGCTTTCTTT.

This chain links TRBV10-1 with TRBJ2-7; 8 nucleotides match TRBD1. Germline V lookup: CDR1 WNHNN, CDR2 SYGVQD (reference sequence). The CDR3 is made up of 13 amino acids. The V gene end was trimmed by 6 bases and the J gene end by 5 bases; junction bases not matched to a gene: 6. The CDR3, as DNA: TGCGCCAGCAGCTATGACAGGGGCAACGAGCAGTACTTC. Protein: CASSYDRGNEQYF.

This clone has a single count. The V and J genes are TRBV7-9 and TRBJ2-2; D ambiguous. The CDR3 extends over 13 amino acids. Trimming took 5 bases from V and 4 from J, leaving 8 bases between them. CDR1 and CDR2 from the germline V gene are SEHNR and FQNEAQ (reference sequence). CDR3: CASSPLGTGELFF. Written as DNA, the CDR3 is TGTGCCAGCAGCCCCCTAGGCACCGGGGAGCTGTTTTTT. Together with reference TRBV7-9 and TRBJ2-2, the CDR3 gives the full variable domain: DTGVSQNPRHKITKRGQNVTFRCDPISEHNRLYWYRQTLGQGPEFLTYFQNEAQLEKSRLLSDRFSAERPKGSFSTLEIQRTEQGDSAMYLCASSPLGTGELFFGEGSRLTVL.

The CDR3 region has the DNA TGTGCCAGCAGCCGAGGACAGGGCACCATATATTTT. It is translated as CASSRGQGTIYF. This rearrangement joins TRBV7-8 to TRBJ1-3; 8 nucleotides agree with TRBD1. Per the germline V gene, CDR1 is SGHVS and CDR2 is FQNEAQ. The J segment lost 9 bases and the V segment lost 5 bases, leaving 3 bases of the junction unmatched. CDR3 size: 12 residues.

This clone has a handful of counts. V gene TRBV7-8 combines with J gene TRBJ1-6; no clear D gene. This CDR3 contains 16 residues. Germline V gene lookup returns CDR1 SGHVS and CDR2 FQNEAQ. The ends were cut back, 2 bases at V and 0 bases at J, with 8 bases in the middle. CDR3 DNA sequence: TGTGCCAGCAGCTTAACGCAGAACTCCTATAATTCACCCCTCCACTTT. As protein: CASSLTQNSYNSPLHF. The full variable domain, rest sourced from reference TRBV7-8 and TRBJ1-6, is GAGVSQSPRYKVAKRGQDVALRCDPISGHVSLFWYQQALGQGPEFLTYFQNEAQLDKSGLPSDRFFAERPEGSVSTLKIQRTQQEDSAVYLCASSLTQNSYNSPLHFGNGTRLTVT.

CDR3 DNA sequence: TGTGCCAGCAGCATCCGACAGGATAATTCACCCCTCCACTTT. Translated, it gives CASSIRQDNSPLHF. The chain carries TRBV9 and TRBJ1-6; TRBD1 is a possible D gene (6 bases). V shed 4 bases and J shed 5 bases, with 10 bases lying between them. The CDR3 length is 14 residues. CDR1 is SGDLS, CDR2 YYNGEE, per germline.

This sequence joins TRBV28 and TRBJ1-6; D perhaps matches TRBD1 (5 bases). CDR3 length: 14 residues. In germline, CDR1 is MDHEN, CDR2 SYDVKM. V was trimmed by 7 bases and J by 3 bases, leaving 10 bases between them. CDR3 sequence (DNA): TGTGCCAGCAACTTAAGGGGCTATAATTCACCCCTCCACTTT. It translates to CASNLRGYNSPLHF.

The DNA of the CDR3 is TGTGCCAGCAACCTCAGACAGGGAGGTGGCTACACCTTC. Translating it yields CASNLRQGGGYTF. The gene calls are TRBV6-5 and TRBJ1-2; TRBD1 aligns across 7 bases. Unmatched junction bases numbered 9, after V lost 7 bases and J lost 7 bases. CDR1 MNHEY and CDR2 SVGAGI come from the germline V gene. This CDR3 is 13 amino acids long.

The chain employs TRBV7-2 and TRBJ1-5; 8 positions agree with TRBD1. This CDR3 has 15 residues. V shed 4 bases and J 1 base; nucleotides not matched to a gene: 3. Germline V gives CDR1 SGHTA, CDR2 FQGNSA. The CDR3 region is CASSSGQGSNQPQHF. The DNA of the CDR3 is TGTGCCAGCAGCTCCGGACAGGGCAGCAATCAGCCCCAGCATTTT.

The chain employs TRBV2 and TRBJ2-2, with D perhaps matching TRBD2 (6 bases). Trimming removed 7 bases at V and 2 bases at J, with 11 bases between. In germline, CDR1 is SNHLY, CDR2 FYNNEI. CDR3 length equals 14 residues. In DNA, the CDR3 is TGTGCCAGCAAATGGGACTCTAACACCGGGGAGCTGTTTTTT. It yields the protein CASKWDSNTGELFF.

V gene TRBV4-1 combines with J gene TRBJ1-2; 8 bases fit TRBD1. V gave up 0 bases and J gave up 4 bases; unmatched junction bases: 4. Germline CDR1 reads MGHRA; CDR2 reads YSYEKL. CDR3 length equals 15 residues. In DNA form, the CDR3 reads TGCGCCAGCAGCCAAGATCCAGGGGGCGTCTATGGCTACACCTTC. Protein product: CASSQDPGGVYGYTF.

The chain combines TRBV6-5 with TRBJ1-2; 8 bases line up with TRBD1. The germline CDR1 and CDR2 sequences are MNHEY and SVGAGI. The CDR3 length is 15 residues. V dropped 0 bases and J dropped 5; count of bases not matched to a gene: 5. CDR3 sequence reads: CASSYSGQGSYGYTF. The DNA of the CDR3 is TGTGCCAGCAGTTACTCTGGACAGGGCTCGTATGGCTACACCTTC.

The chain combines TRBV7-2 with TRBJ2-7, with D possibly matching TRBD1 (5 bases). From germline, CDR1 is SGHTA and CDR2 FQGNSA. The V end was cut by 2 bases, the J end by 5 bases, with 13 bases between. CDR3 length equals 14 residues. In DNA, the CDR3 is TGTGCCAGCAGCTTATTAAGGGGATTGAACGAGCAGTACTTC. It is translated as CASSLLRGLNEQYF.